The next 22 T cell receptor beta chains were all read from a single sample in a study of shared clonotypes between healthy human individuals. Only CD45RO-negative cells positively selected for CCR7 counted as naive CD8 cells, so terminally differentiated effector memory CD45RA+ cells were excluded. Measured with immunoSEQ multiplex PCR; TCRdb has only the in-frame clones, and not every one. The sample has fewer than 1 million clones, 90% to 97% seen once. Sequencing used naive CD8+ T cells sorted from blood. Receptors were obtained from a man under 40 in good health.

The chain recombines TRBV7-3 with TRBJ2-2; 11 bases are shared with TRBD2. Germline CDR1 SGHTA, CDR2 FQGTGA. Trimming took 1 base from V and 7 from J; bases not matched to a gene: 2. The CDR3 loop spans 15 amino acids. Written as DNA, the CDR3 is TGTGCCAGCAGCTTAAAGACTAGCGGGGACGGGGAGCTGTTTTTT. Its translation: CASSLKTSGDGELFF. Full variable domain (remainder filled in from reference TRBV7-3 and TRBJ2-2): GAGVSQTPSNKVTEKGKYVELRCDPISGHTALYWYRQSLGQGPEFLIYFQGTGAADDSGLPNDRFFAVRPEGSVSTLKIQRTERGDSAVYLCASSLKTSGDGELFFGEGSRLTVL.

The chain couples TRBV5-1 to TRBJ2-3; the D gene could be TRBD1 or TRBD2 (6 bases each). The V gene lost 7 bases and the J gene lost 2 bases, with 23 bases spanning the gap. Germline V CDR1 and CDR2: SGHRS, YFSETQ. The CDR3 runs to 17 residues. CDR3 residues: CASHDRRGDRSTDTQYF. CDR3 sequence (DNA): TGCGCCAGCCACGACCGTAGGGGGGACCGATCCACAGATACGCAGTATTTT.

This chain connects TRBV10-3 to TRBJ2-1, with 11 bases aligning to TRBD2. Germline values: CDR1 ENHRY, CDR2 SYGVKD. This CDR3 spans 18 amino acids. Trimming at V came to 10 bases and at J to 2 bases, leaving 16 bases not matched to a gene. The CDR3 DNA sequence: TGTGCCACCCTGATCGATATCGGACTAGCGGGCCCCTACAATGAGCAGTTCTTC. It encodes CATLIDIGLAGPYNEQFF.

The rearrangement uses TRBV9 and TRBJ1-3; D unclear. Germline V gene lookup returns CDR1 SGDLS and CDR2 YYNGEE. CDR3 size: 15 residues. Trimming removed 0 bases at V and 1 base at J, with 8 bases between. The CDR3 nucleotides read TGTGCCAGCAGCGTAGTTGGGGAGTCTGGAAACACCATATATTTT. It translates to CASSVVGESGNTIYF.

This chain links TRBV5-5 with TRBJ1-5, with 9 bases lining up with TRBD1. The ends lost 0 bases at V and 5 bases at J; junction bases unmatched: 12. Germline CDR1 reads SGHKS; CDR2 reads YYEKEE (reference sequence). The CDR3 length is 18 residues. CDR3 coding DNA: TGTGCCAGCAGCTTGGTCCTTTGGGACAGGGACGACGATCAGCCCCAGCATTTT. This codes for CASSLVLWDRDDDQPQHF.

CDR3 nucleotides: TGTGCCAGCAGTTCCCGAGGGGGCCCGACTAACTATGGCTACACCTTC. Protein sequence: CASSSRGGPTNYGYTF. This chain links TRBV28 with TRBJ1-2; 7 nucleotides match TRBD1. CDR1 and CDR2 from the germline V gene are MDHEN and SYDVKM. V dropped 4 bases and J dropped 0; count of bases not matched to a gene: 8. CDR3 length equals 16 residues.

The V gene is TRBV7-2, the J gene TRBJ2-7, with D tentatively TRBD2 (5 bases). Trimming removed 4 bases at V and 2 bases at J, with 12 bases between. Germline CDR1 reads SGHTA; CDR2 reads FQGNSA. The CDR3 sequence is 14 residues long. The CDR3, as DNA: TGTGCCAGCAGCTCGCCGGGATTACCCTACGAGCAGTACTTC. Amino acids: CASSSPGLPYEQYF.

The chain couples TRBV7-6 to TRBJ2-7, with D unclear. Trimming removed 8 bases at V and 3 bases at J, with 5 bases between. The germline V gene encodes CDR1 SGHVS and CDR2 FNYEAQ. The CDR3 is made up of 10 amino acids. The chain's CDR3 is CASGNYEQYF. CDR3 DNA sequence: TGTGCCAGCGGAAACTACGAGCAGTACTTC.

The chain couples TRBV28 to TRBJ1-4, with a tentative D call TRBD1 (5 bases). The CDR3 spans 14 residues. Germline V gene lookup returns CDR1 MDHEN and CDR2 SYDVKM. Between the trimmed V and J ends, which lost 7 bases and 7 bases, there was a span of 16 bases. The CDR3 loop is CASTKYDSLEKLFF. The CDR3, as DNA: TGTGCCAGCACCAAATACGACAGTCTTGAAAAACTGTTTTTT.

The chain employs TRBV13 and TRBJ2-7; D may correspond to TRBD1 or TRBD2 (5 bases each). The CDR3 spans 12 residues. Trimming removed 3 bases at V and 3 bases at J, with 6 bases between. Germline V gene sequence: CDR1 PRHDT, CDR2 FYEKMQ (reference sequence). CDR3 sequence (DNA): TGTGCCAGCAGCTTTGGGGGCTACGAGCAGTACTTC. Protein sequence: CASSFGGYEQYF.

The chain joins TRBV9 to TRBJ2-7, with 11 bases that match TRBD2. This CDR3 is built from 16 residues. Germline CDR1 is SGDLS and CDR2 is YYNGEE. V shed 4 bases and J 4 bases; nucleotides not matched to a gene: 10. Here the CDR3 reads CASSPQRLAGLYEQYF. The DNA of the CDR3 is TGTGCCAGCAGCCCCCAGAGACTAGCGGGACTGTACGAGCAGTACTTC.

J is TRBJ2-5 and V is TRBV7-9; the match to TRBD2 covers 11 bases. The CDR3 is made up of 14 amino acids. CDR1 and CDR2 (germline): SEHNR, FQNEAQ (reference sequence). Trimming cost V 9 bases and J 5 bases; bases outside gene matches: 8. In DNA form, the CDR3 reads TGTGCCAGTATAGCGGGAGGGCCGCGGGAGACCCAGTACTTC. Protein: CASIAGGPRETQYF.

The V gene is TRBV7-2, the J gene TRBJ2-1; D is perhaps TRBD2 (6 bases). The CDR3 is made up of 17 amino acids. V was shortened by 1 base and J by 6 bases, with 19 bases between the two germline ends. Germline CDR1 is SGHTA and CDR2 is FQGNSA. The CDR3 is CASSLVVGTRGLNEQFF. The CDR3 bases are TGTGCCAGCAGCTTAGTAGTTGGGACTCGAGGCCTCAATGAGCAGTTCTTC.

The chain carries TRBV19 and TRBJ2-7; 7 positions agree with TRBD1. This CDR3 is built from 16 residues. V lost 5 bases, J lost 3 bases, and 13 bases stayed unmatched. Looked up from germline, CDR1 is LNHDA and CDR2 is SQIVND (reference sequence). CDR3 in DNA: TGTGCCAGTAGTCCCCGCGCCGGGACAGACCACTACGAGCAGTACTTC. This encodes CASSPRAGTDHYEQYF.

The chain couples TRBV28 to TRBJ2-1; D is possibly TRBD1 (6 bases). Trimming removed 1 base from V and 9 bases from J, with 22 bases in between. CDR3 length: 17 amino acids. The germline CDR1 and CDR2 sequences are MDHEN and SYDVKM. For the CDR3, the DNA is TGTGCCAGCAGTTTATTTTTTCAGGCTGTCGGCAGGGGTGAGCAGTTCTTC. Translation: CASSLFFQAVGRGEQFF.

This rearrangement joins TRBV5-4 to TRBJ1-4; tentative D call: TRBD1 (5 bases). CDR3 length: 12 residues. The germline V and J ends were trimmed by 4 bases and 8 bases, with 9 bases remaining between them. Germline V gives CDR1 SGHNT, CDR2 YYREEE (reference sequence). In nucleotides, the CDR3 is TGTGCCAGCAGCAGGGGAACGGAAAAACTGTTTTTT. Translation: CASSRGTEKLFF.

V gene TRBV4-2 combines with J gene TRBJ2-3, with D tentatively TRBD2 (5 bases). V was shortened by 6 bases and J by 6 bases, with 19 bases between the two germline ends. There are 15 residues in the CDR3. Germline CDR1 and CDR2: LGHNA and YNFKEQ. The CDR3 DNA reads TGTGCCAGCAGTCCCCGGACGGGAAATTTGGATACGCAGTATTTT. Translation: CASSPRTGNLDTQYF.

This chain connects TRBV27 to TRBJ2-7; 10 nucleotides match TRBD1. CDR1 and CDR2 (germline): MNHEY, SMNVEV (reference sequence). The V segment lost 6 bases and the J segment 3 bases; nucleotides outside the gene matches: 8. The CDR3 has 15 amino acids. The CDR3 spells CASSLHGTGVYEQYF. For the CDR3, the DNA is TGTGCCAGCAGCCTGCACGGGACAGGGGTCTACGAGCAGTACTTC.

The rearrangement links TRBV5-1 to TRBJ2-7, with TRBD2 identical over 7 bases. Germline V gives CDR1 SGHRS, CDR2 YFSETQ. The CDR3 runs to 14 residues. V was pared by 1 base and J by 2 bases, with 3 bases of the junction left unmatched. This CDR3 reads CASSLTSAPYEQYF. The CDR3 DNA is TGCGCCAGCAGCTTGACTAGCGCTCCCTACGAGCAGTACTTC.

The chain uses TRBV4-3 and TRBJ2-1; D may be TRBD1 or TRBD2 (5 bases each). CDR3 length: 17 amino acids. The V end lost 0 bases, the J end lost 3 bases, and 15 bases lay between the germline ends. Germline V gives CDR1 LGHNA, CDR2 YSLEER. The CDR3 DNA is TGCGCCAGCAGCCAAGATCGGGGCGGATCCCGCTACAATGAGCAGTTCTTC. The encoded protein is CASSQDRGGSRYNEQFF.

This clone was counted a single time. The V gene is TRBV27, the J gene TRBJ2-5, with D unclear. Germline CDR1 and CDR2: MNHEY and SMNVEV (reference sequence). The ends were cut back, 5 bases at V and 5 bases at J, with 12 bases in the middle. CDR3 length: 13 amino acids. This CDR3 is CASSPAVGETQYF. The CDR3 DNA follows: TGTGCCAGCAGTCCCGCTGTAGGTGAGACCCAGTACTTC.

For the CDR3, the DNA is TGTGCCAGCAGCTTAACGCCTCCCGACCGATACGAGCAGTACTTC. This encodes CASSLTPPDRYEQYF. This chain links TRBV7-3 with TRBJ2-7; no definite D call. Germline V gene sequence: CDR1 SGHTA, CDR2 FQGTGA. Between the trimmed V and J ends, which lost 0 bases and 4 bases, there was a span of 13 bases. This CDR3 spans 15 amino acids. Full variable domain (outside the CDR3, taken from reference TRBV7-3 and TRBJ2-7): GAGVSQTPSNKVTEKGKYVELRCDPISGHTALYWYRQSLGQGPEFLIYFQGTGAADDSGLPNDRFFAVRPEGSVSTLKIQRTERGDSAVYLCASSLTPPDRYEQYFGPGTRLTVT.